This T cell receptor (beta chain) is drawn from a study of monozygotic twins with inflammatory bowel disease. Notes on the study in general: Healthy twins shared more clonotypes with others than IBD patients, most markedly active ones.

For this clonotype: Its antigen is as yet unknown.

With the 5' RACE reads reprocessed, TCRdb shows one record per CDR3 protein and no DNA. The repertoire table contains some 100,000 distinct CDR3 sequences. Germline values: CDR1 MNHNS, CDR2 SASEGT. The CDR3 spans 14 residues. This chain uses TRBV6-1 with TRBJ1-5; TCRdb designates TRBD1, a call that cannot be tested without DNA. Material: blood. This TCR derives from a human donor with ulcerative colitis or Crohn's disease, or a healthy co-twin of an affected twin (not recorded which). CDR3 region: CASSGGGWGQPQHF.